This TCR beta chain was retrieved from a study of blood T cell repertoires in COVID-19. Trimming left V 0 bases short and J 4 bases short, with 12 bases between. The V gene's germline CDR1 is MNHNY and CDR2 SVGAGI (reference sequence). This CDR3 comprises 16 residues. Method: immunoSEQ multiplex PCR; TCRdb's copy keeps in-frame clones and lacks some. Among around 60,000 clones listed, approximately 80% were seen once. This TCR derives from a man older than 75 with acute or convalescent COVID-19. What was sequenced was peripheral blood. V gene TRBV6-6 combines with J gene TRBJ2-2, with TRBD2 as a possible D gene (7 bases). CDR3 protein: CASSYSGGGITGELFF. CDR3 DNA sequence: TGTGCCAGCAGTTACTCGGGGGGGGGCATCACCGGGGAGCTGTTTTTT.